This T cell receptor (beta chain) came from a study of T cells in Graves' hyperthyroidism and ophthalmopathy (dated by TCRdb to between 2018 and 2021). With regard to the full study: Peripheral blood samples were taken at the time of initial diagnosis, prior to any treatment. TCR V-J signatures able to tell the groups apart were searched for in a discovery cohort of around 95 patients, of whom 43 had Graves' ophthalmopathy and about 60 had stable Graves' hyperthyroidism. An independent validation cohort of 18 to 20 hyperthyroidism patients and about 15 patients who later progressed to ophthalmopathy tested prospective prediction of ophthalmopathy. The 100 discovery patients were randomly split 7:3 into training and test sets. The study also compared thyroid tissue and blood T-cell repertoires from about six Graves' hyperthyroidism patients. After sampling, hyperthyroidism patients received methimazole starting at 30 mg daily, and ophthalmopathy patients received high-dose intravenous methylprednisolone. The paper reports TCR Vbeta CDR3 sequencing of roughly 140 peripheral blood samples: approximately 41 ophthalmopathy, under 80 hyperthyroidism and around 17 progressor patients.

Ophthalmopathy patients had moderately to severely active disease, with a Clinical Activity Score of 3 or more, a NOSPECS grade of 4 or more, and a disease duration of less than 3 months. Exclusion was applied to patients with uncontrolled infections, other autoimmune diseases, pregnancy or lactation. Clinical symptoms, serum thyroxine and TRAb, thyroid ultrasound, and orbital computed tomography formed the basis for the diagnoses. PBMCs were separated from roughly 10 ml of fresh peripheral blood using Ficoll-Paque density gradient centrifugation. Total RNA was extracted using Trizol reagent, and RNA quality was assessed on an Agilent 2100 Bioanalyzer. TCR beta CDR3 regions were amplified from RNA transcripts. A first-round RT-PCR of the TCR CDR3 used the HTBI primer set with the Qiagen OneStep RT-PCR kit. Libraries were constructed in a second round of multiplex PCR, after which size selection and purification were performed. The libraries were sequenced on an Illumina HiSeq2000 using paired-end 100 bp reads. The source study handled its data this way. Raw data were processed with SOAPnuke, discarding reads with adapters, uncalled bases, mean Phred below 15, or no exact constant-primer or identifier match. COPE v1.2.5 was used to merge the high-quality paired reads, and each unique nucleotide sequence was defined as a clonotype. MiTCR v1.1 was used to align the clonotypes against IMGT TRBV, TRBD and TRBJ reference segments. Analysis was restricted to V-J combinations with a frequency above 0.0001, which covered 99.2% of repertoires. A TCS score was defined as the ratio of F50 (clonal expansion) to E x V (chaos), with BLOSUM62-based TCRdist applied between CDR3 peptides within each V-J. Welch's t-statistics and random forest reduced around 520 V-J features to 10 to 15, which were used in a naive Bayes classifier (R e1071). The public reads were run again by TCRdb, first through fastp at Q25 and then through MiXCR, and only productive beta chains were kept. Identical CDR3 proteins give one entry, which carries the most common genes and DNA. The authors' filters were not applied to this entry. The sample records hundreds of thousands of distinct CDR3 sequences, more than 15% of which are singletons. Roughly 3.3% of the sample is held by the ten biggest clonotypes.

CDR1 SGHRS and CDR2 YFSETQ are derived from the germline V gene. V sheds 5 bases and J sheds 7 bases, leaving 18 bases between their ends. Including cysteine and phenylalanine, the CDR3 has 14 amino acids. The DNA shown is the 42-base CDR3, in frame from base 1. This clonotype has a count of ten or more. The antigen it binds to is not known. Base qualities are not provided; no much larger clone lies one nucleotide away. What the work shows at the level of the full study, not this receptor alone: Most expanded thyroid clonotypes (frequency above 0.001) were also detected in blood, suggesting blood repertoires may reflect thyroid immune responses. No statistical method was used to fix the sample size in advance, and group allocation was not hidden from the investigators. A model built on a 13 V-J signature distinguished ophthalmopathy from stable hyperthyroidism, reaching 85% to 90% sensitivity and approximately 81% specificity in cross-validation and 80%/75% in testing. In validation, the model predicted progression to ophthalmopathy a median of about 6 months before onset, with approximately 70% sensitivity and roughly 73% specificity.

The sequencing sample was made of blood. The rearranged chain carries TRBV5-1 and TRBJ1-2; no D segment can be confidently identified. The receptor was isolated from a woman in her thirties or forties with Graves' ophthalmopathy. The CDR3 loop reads CASSPLAGSRGYTF. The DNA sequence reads TGCGCCAGCAGTCCCTTAGCAGGCAGTCGTGGCTACACCTTC.